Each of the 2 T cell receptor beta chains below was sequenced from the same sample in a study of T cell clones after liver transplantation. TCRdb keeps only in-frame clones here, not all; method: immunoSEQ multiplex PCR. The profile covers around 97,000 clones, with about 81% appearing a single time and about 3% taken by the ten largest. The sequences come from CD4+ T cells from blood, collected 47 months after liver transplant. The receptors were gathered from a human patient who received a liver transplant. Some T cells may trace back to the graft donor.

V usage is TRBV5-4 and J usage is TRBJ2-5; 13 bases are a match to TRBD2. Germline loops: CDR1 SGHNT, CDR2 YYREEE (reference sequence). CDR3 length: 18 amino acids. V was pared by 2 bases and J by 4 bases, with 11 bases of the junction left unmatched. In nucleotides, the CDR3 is TGTGCCAGCAGCTTTAAGGGACTAGCGGGGCTCGGGAGAGAGACCCAGTACTTC. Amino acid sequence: CASSFKGLAGLGRETQYF.

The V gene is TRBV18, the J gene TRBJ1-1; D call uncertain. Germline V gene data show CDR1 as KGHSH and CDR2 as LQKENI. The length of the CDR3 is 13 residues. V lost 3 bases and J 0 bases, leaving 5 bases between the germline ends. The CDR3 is CASSPTMNTEAFF. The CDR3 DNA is TGTGCCAGCTCACCCACAATGAACACTGAAGCTTTCTTT.